The clone carrying this TCR beta chain was seen more than once but under ten times. The antigen remains unidentified. TCRdb's copy holds only in-frame clones and misses some; the assay was immunoSEQ multiplex PCR. In the table there are roughly 80,000 clones, roughly 80% of which are singletons. These data belong to a study of radiotherapy plus CTLA-4 blockade in lung cancer. Study as a whole: Objective response was observed in roughly a sixth of patients, and disease control in approximately 33%. Study-wide results and caveats: The study found tumor-derived TCR clones expanded in blood after radiotherapy plus ipilimumab. Interferon-beta and early blood T cell clone dynamics reportedly predicted response best.

CTLA-4 blockade using ipilimumab, together with focal radiation, was received by patients with chemo-refractory metastatic non-small-cell lung cancer. CDR3 size: 15 residues. The J segment lost 6 bases and the V segment lost 3 bases, leaving 9 bases of the junction unmatched. From germline, CDR1 is MNHEY and CDR2 SMNVEV (reference sequence). The sample consisted of peripheral blood, taken from a patient treated with radiotherapy plus ipilimumab. The chain recombines TRBV27 with TRBJ2-5, with TRBD1 identical over 8 bases. The TCR originated in a human donor with non-small cell lung cancer whose response to radiotherapy plus ipilimumab could not be evaluated. CDR3 amino acids: CASSFASDRAKTQYF. DNA of the CDR3: TGTGCCAGCAGTTTCGCCTCGGACAGGGCGAAGACCCAGTACTTC.